This T cell receptor (beta chain) was retrieved from a study of CD8+CD57+ T cells in acquired aplastic anemia. Study in general: Sorted CD4+ and CD8+ cells gave an average of about 3 ug of DNA. Broader study findings: Found in both controls and patients were twenty-nine CD8+ CDR3 sequences.

Selection for sequencing was limited to patients who had shown CD8+CD57+ cell expansion by flow cytometry. Severe acquired aplastic anemia was diagnosed in all patients. Germline V lookup: CDR1 SGHRS, CDR2 YFSETQ. The germline V and J ends were trimmed by 0 bases and 2 bases, with 9 bases remaining between them. The CDR3 runs 15 residues. Genomic DNA acted as the template from which TCR beta VDJ combination and CDR3 sequence profiling were carried out. TCRdb used MiXCR to reprocess the reads, holding one entry per CDR3 protein. The sample includes 150,000 to 200,000 distinct CDR3 sequences, around half of them seen just once. This clonotype was counted many times. Its matching antigen is unknown.

The rearrangement joins TRBV5-1 to TRBJ1-5, with D hard to call. The TCR comes from a human donor with aplastic anemia. The specimen was sorted CD4+, CD8+, or CD8+CD57+ T cells (not recorded which) from PBMCs. CDR3 loop: CASSLGEYGNQPQHF. The CDR3 nucleotides read TGCGCCAGCAGCTTGGGTGAATATGGCAATCAGCCCCAGCATTTT.